This T cell receptor beta chain derives from a study of T cells in Graves' hyperthyroidism and ophthalmopathy (dated by TCRdb to about 2019). In terms of the full investigation: Peripheral blood was sampled at the time of initial diagnosis, prior to any treatment. To identify TCR V-J signatures that set the groups apart, the researchers used a discovery cohort of roughly 100 patients, made up of 40 to 45 with Graves' ophthalmopathy and some 60 with stable Graves' hyperthyroidism. An independent validation cohort of some 18 hyperthyroidism patients and about 15 patients who later progressed to ophthalmopathy tested prospective prediction of ophthalmopathy. For training and testing, the 110 or so patients in the discovery cohort were randomly divided in a 7:3 ratio. In addition, the study compared T-cell repertoires in thyroid tissue and in blood from about 6 Graves' hyperthyroidism patients. Once sampling was done, hyperthyroidism patients were given methimazole at a starting dose of 30 mg daily, whereas ophthalmopathy patients were given high-dose intravenous methylprednisolone. TCR Vbeta CDR3 sequencing of 130 to 150 peripheral blood samples (under 45 ophthalmopathy, 75 to 80 hyperthyroidism and roughly 17 progressor patients) is reported in the paper.

The investigation overall reported the following: Most expanded thyroid clonotypes (frequency above 0.001) were also detected in blood, a finding suggesting that blood repertoires may reflect thyroid immune responses. Ophthalmopathy was separated from stable hyperthyroidism by a 13 V-J signature model, with about 86% sensitivity and roughly 84% specificity obtained in cross-validation and 80%/75% obtained in testing. During validation, the model predicted progression to ophthalmopathy a median of around six months ahead of onset, with more than 60% sensitivity and 72.22% specificity. No statistical method was used to fix the sample size in advance, and group allocation was not hidden from the investigators.

Ophthalmopathy patients had moderately to severely active disease, Clinical Activity Score of at least 3, NOSPECS grade of at least 4, and duration under 3 months. The study excluded patients with uncontrolled infections, other autoimmune diseases, pregnancy or lactation. Clinical symptoms, serum thyroxine and TRAb, thyroid ultrasound, and orbital computed tomography formed the basis for the diagnoses. Ficoll-Paque density gradient centrifugation was used to isolate PBMCs from about 9.4 ml of fresh peripheral blood. Total RNA was extracted with Trizol reagent, and quality was checked on an Agilent 2100 Bioanalyzer. About this clonotype: Its antigen is still unknown. Base quality data are lacking; no much larger clone is found one base away.

Amplification of TCR beta CDR3 regions was carried out from RNA transcripts. The first round of RT-PCR for the TCR CDR3 was performed with the HTBI primer set and the Qiagen OneStep RT-PCR kit. The libraries were constructed in a second round of multiplex PCR and then size-selected and purified. Sequencing of the libraries was done on an Illumina HiSeq2000 using paired-end 100 bp reads. The study's processing was this. Raw data were processed with SOAPnuke, discarding reads with adapters, uncalled bases, mean Phred below 15, or no exact constant-primer or identifier match. High-quality paired reads were merged with COPE v1.2.5, and unique nucleotide sequences were defined as clonotypes. MiTCR v1.1 was used to align the clonotypes against IMGT TRBV, TRBD and TRBJ reference segments. The analysis included only V-J combinations with a frequency above 0.0001, which together covered roughly 99% of the repertoires. The TCS score was defined as the ratio of F50 (clonal expansion) to E x V (chaos), calculated using BLOSUM62-based TCRdist between CDR3 peptides within each V-J. Welch's t-statistics and random forest reduced fewer than 550 V-J features to fewer than 15, which were used in a naive Bayes classifier (R e1071). The public reads were reprocessed in TCRdb via fastp at Q25 and MiXCR, keeping in-frame beta chains. Every entry covers one CDR3 protein and lists the most common genes and DNA from its rows. TCRdb's processing, not the authors' own work, is the source of the V and J calls. This sample has about 460,000 distinct CDR3 sequences in its table, and 22% of those were observed once. The ten largest clones add up to approximately 49% of the sample.

CDR1 and CDR2 were assigned from the germline V gene as SGHRS and YFSETQ. Spanning cysteine to phenylalanine, the CDR3 consists of 15 amino acids. The only DNA kept is the CDR3, 45 bases in frame from the first base. V lost 0 bases and J lost 3 bases; the stretch between them is 10 bases long. The TCR originated in a woman in her 70s with Graves' ophthalmopathy. The chain is made from TRBV5-1 and TRBJ1-5, with no D gene named confidently. Sequencing was performed on blood. The encoded CDR3 is CASSLAGMANQPQHF. The sequence in DNA is TGCGCCAGCAGCTTGGCCGGTATGGCCAATCAGCCCCAGCATTTT.